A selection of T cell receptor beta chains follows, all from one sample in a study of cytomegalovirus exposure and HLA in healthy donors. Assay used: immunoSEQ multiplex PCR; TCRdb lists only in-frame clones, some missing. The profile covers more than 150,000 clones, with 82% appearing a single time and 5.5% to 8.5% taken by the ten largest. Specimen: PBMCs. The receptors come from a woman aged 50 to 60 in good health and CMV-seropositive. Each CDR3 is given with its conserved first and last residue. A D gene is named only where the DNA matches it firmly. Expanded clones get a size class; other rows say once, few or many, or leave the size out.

cdr3_nt: TGTGCCAGCAGTTACTCGAGGGCCGGCCCGGGTTCACCCCTCCACTTT; cdr3_aa: CASSYSRAGPGSPLHF; clone_size: -; d_call: -; j_call: TRBJ1-6; v_call: TRBV6-5
cdr3_nt: TGTGCCAGCAGCGTAGACACCTCTGGAAACACCATATATTTT; cdr3_aa: CASSVDTSGNTIYF; clone_size: -; d_call: -; j_call: TRBJ1-3; v_call: TRBV9
cdr3_nt: TGCGCCAGCAGCGCGGGACGAACCGGGGAGCTGTTTTTT; cdr3_aa: CASSAGRTGELFF; clone_size: -; d_call: -; j_call: TRBJ2-2; v_call: TRBV5-1
cdr3_nt: TGTGCTAGTGGTCAAATCGGGAAATATCAGCCCCAGCATTTT; cdr3_aa: CASGQIGKYQPQHF; clone_size: -; d_call: -; j_call: TRBJ1-5; v_call: TRBV12-5
cdr3_nt: TGTGCCAGCAGCCGACAGGGGGCGCAGGGCAATCAGCCCCAGCATTTT; cdr3_aa: CASSRQGAQGNQPQHF; clone_size: -; d_call: TRBD1; j_call: TRBJ1-5; v_call: TRBV7-2
cdr3_nt: TGCGCCAGCAGGCAGGCCGCTGGAGGGGCTGAAGCTTTCTTT; cdr3_aa: CASRQAAGGAEAFF; clone_size: -; d_call: -; j_call: TRBJ1-1; v_call: TRBV5-1
cdr3_nt: TGTGCCAGTAGTACCCACTTCCCCCCGAAAAGGGACTTCGAGCAGTACTTC; cdr3_aa: CASSTHFPPKRDFEQYF; clone_size: -; d_call: -; j_call: TRBJ2-7; v_call: TRBV19
cdr3_nt: TGTGCCAGTAGTATAGAGGTCAGGGCCTCCTATAGCAATCAGCCCCAGCATTTT; cdr3_aa: CASSIEVRASYSNQPQHF; clone_size: -; d_call: -; j_call: TRBJ1-5; v_call: TRBV19
cdr3_nt: TGTGCCAGCGCCGGACGCCGGGGGAACGGAAACACCATATATTTT; cdr3_aa: CASAGRRGNGNTIYF; clone_size: few; d_call: -; j_call: TRBJ1-3; v_call: TRBV7-9
cdr3_nt: TGTGCCAGCAGCTTTATCACAGGGGGCCGTATAACAGATACGCAGTATTTT; cdr3_aa: CASSFITGGRITDTQYF; clone_size: -; d_call: TRBD1; j_call: TRBJ2-3; v_call: TRBV7-9
cdr3_nt: TGTGCCAGCAGCTTAGGGGCCGCGGGGGGAAACACCATATATTTT; cdr3_aa: CASSLGAAGGNTIYF; clone_size: -; d_call: -; j_call: TRBJ1-3; v_call: TRBV13
cdr3_nt: TGTGCCAGCAGTTTAGCGCTCCGGCAGGTACCAGTCTCTAGCACAGATACGCAGTATTTT; cdr3_aa: CASSLALRQVPVSSTDTQYF; clone_size: -; d_call: -; j_call: TRBJ2-3; v_call: TRBV27
cdr3_nt: TGTGCCAGCAGCCTAGGGACAGGGAGTGGCGAGCAGTACTTC; cdr3_aa: CASSLGTGSGEQYF; clone_size: -; d_call: TRBD1; j_call: TRBJ2-7; v_call: TRBV5-6
cdr3_nt: TGCGCCAGCAGCCAAGATCGGAGGTTGGCTGAAGCTTTCTTT; cdr3_aa: CASSQDRRLAEAFF; clone_size: -; d_call: -; j_call: TRBJ1-1; v_call: TRBV4-3
cdr3_nt: TGTGCCAGCAGCAGCGGACAGCCCTTAGGCTACACCTTC; cdr3_aa: CASSSGQPLGYTF; clone_size: -; d_call: -; j_call: TRBJ1-2; v_call: TRBV6-6
cdr3_nt: TGTGCCAGCAGCACCCTTGGCATTACCTACAATGAGCAGTTCTTC; cdr3_aa: CASSTLGITYNEQFF; clone_size: -; d_call: -; j_call: TRBJ2-1; v_call: TRBV9
cdr3_nt: TGTGCCAGCAGCGTAGGGATCGATGCGGGGGATTTGGAGACCCAGTACTTC; cdr3_aa: CASSVGIDAGDLETQYF; clone_size: -; d_call: TRBD2; j_call: TRBJ2-5; v_call: TRBV9
cdr3_nt: TGTGCCAGCAGCTTAGGGACGTCGGGGAATTCACCCCTCCACTTT; cdr3_aa: CASSLGTSGNSPLHF; clone_size: -; d_call: -; j_call: TRBJ1-6; v_call: TRBV7-9
cdr3_nt: TGTGCCAGCAGTCTCGAACGGGACATCTATAACTATGGCTACACCTTC; cdr3_aa: CASSLERDIYNYGYTF; clone_size: few; d_call: -; j_call: TRBJ1-2; v_call: TRBV7-9
cdr3_nt: TGTGCCAGCAGCAACCTTCAAACAATGAAAGCTTTCTTT; cdr3_aa: CASSNLQTMKAFF; clone_size: few; d_call: -; j_call: TRBJ1-1; v_call: TRBV6-5
cdr3_nt: TGTGCCACCTTCGTAGGGACAGGGAGGTGGGGAAGACTGTTTTTT; cdr3_aa: CATFVGTGRWGRLFF; clone_size: -; d_call: TRBD1; j_call: TRBJ1-4; v_call: TRBV6-1
cdr3_nt: TGTGCCAGCAGCCCATTGACTAGCGGGGGATACGAGCAGTACTTC; cdr3_aa: CASSPLTSGGYEQYF; clone_size: -; d_call: TRBD2; j_call: TRBJ2-7; v_call: TRBV4-2
cdr3_nt: TGTGCCACCAGCAGAGTTGTTGGAGGGTGGGAGACCCAGTACTTC; cdr3_aa: CATSRVVGGWETQYF; clone_size: -; d_call: -; j_call: TRBJ2-5; v_call: TRBV15
cdr3_nt: TGTGCCAGCAGCTTAAGGGGTAACATCGGTGGCTACACCTTC; cdr3_aa: CASSLRGNIGGYTF; clone_size: few; d_call: -; j_call: TRBJ1-2; v_call: TRBV7-8
cdr3_nt: TGTGCCAGCAGTGAGCTAGCGGGGGACAGGAATGAGCAGTTCTTC; cdr3_aa: CASSELAGDRNEQFF; clone_size: -; d_call: TRBD2; j_call: TRBJ2-1; v_call: TRBV6-1
cdr3_nt: TGCGCCAGCAGCCAAGATCCGCACGGGAGTTACACCGGGGAGCTGTTTTTT; cdr3_aa: CASSQDPHGSYTGELFF; clone_size: -; d_call: -; j_call: TRBJ2-2; v_call: TRBV4-3
cdr3_nt: TGTGCCAGCAGTTACTCGACAGGGAATGGCTACACCTTC; cdr3_aa: CASSYSTGNGYTF; clone_size: -; d_call: TRBD1; j_call: TRBJ1-2; v_call: TRBV6-5
cdr3_nt: TGTGCCTATACCGGGACTGAGAATGAAAAACTGTTTTTT; cdr3_aa: CAYTGTENEKLFF; clone_size: -; d_call: -; j_call: TRBJ1-4; v_call: TRBV30
cdr3_nt: TGTGCCAGCAGCTTCGGGACAGTAAGGTCAGATACGCAGTATTTT; cdr3_aa: CASSFGTVRSDTQYF; clone_size: -; d_call: TRBD1; j_call: TRBJ2-3; v_call: TRBV9
cdr3_nt: TGCACCAGCAGCCTCGGTCGACAGTTCAATCAGCCCCAGCATTTT; cdr3_aa: CTSSLGRQFNQPQHF; clone_size: -; d_call: -; j_call: TRBJ1-5; v_call: TRBV4-3
cdr3_nt: TGTGCCACCCAAGAGGGACTGCAACCTACAGATACGCAGTATTTT; cdr3_aa: CATQEGLQPTDTQYF; clone_size: -; d_call: -; j_call: TRBJ2-3; v_call: TRBV2
cdr3_nt: TGTGCCAGCAGTAGAGGACAGGGGGGTCAGCCCCAGCATTTT; cdr3_aa: CASSRGQGGQPQHF; clone_size: -; d_call: TRBD1; j_call: TRBJ1-5; v_call: TRBV27
cdr3_nt: TGCAGCGTTGAAGACCTCTGGGGCCAAAGTGAGCAGTTCTTC; cdr3_aa: CSVEDLWGQSEQFF; clone_size: -; d_call: -; j_call: TRBJ2-1; v_call: TRBV29-1
cdr3_nt: TGCGCCAGCAGCTTGTCTTCAACGGCGGGGGGCACGGATACGCAGTATTTT; cdr3_aa: CASSLSSTAGGTDTQYF; clone_size: -; d_call: TRBD2; j_call: TRBJ2-3; v_call: TRBV5-1
cdr3_nt: TGTGCCAGCAGGGAAACGGAGCTATCCTATAATTCACCCCTCCACTTT; cdr3_aa: CASRETELSYNSPLHF; clone_size: -; d_call: -; j_call: TRBJ1-6; v_call: TRBV6-1
cdr3_nt: TGTGCCAGCAGCTTAGACAGGGACTATGGCTACACCTTC; cdr3_aa: CASSLDRDYGYTF; clone_size: -; d_call: -; j_call: TRBJ1-2; v_call: TRBV11-3
cdr3_nt: TGTGCCAGCAAACTGATTAGCGGGGGTCTCAATGAGCAGTTCTTC; cdr3_aa: CASKLISGGLNEQFF; clone_size: -; d_call: TRBD2; j_call: TRBJ2-1; v_call: TRBV6-5
cdr3_nt: TGCAGCGTTCCAGGGAAGGTCACCTACAATGAGCAGTTCTTC; cdr3_aa: CSVPGKVTYNEQFF; clone_size: once; d_call: -; j_call: TRBJ2-1; v_call: TRBV29-1
cdr3_nt: TGCGCCAGCAAAGCACAGGGAGATTACACAGATACGCAGTATTTT; cdr3_aa: CASKAQGDYTDTQYF; clone_size: -; d_call: -; j_call: TRBJ2-3; v_call: TRBV5-1
cdr3_nt: TGTGCCAGCAGGGGGTCGCGGCAGGGAACATCTGAAGCTTTCTTT; cdr3_aa: CASRGSRQGTSEAFF; clone_size: -; d_call: -; j_call: TRBJ1-1; v_call: TRBV7-9
cdr3_nt: TGTGCCTGGAGCCAAAGCCCCGGGGACGAGCAGTACTTC; cdr3_aa: CAWSQSPGDEQYF; clone_size: -; d_call: -; j_call: TRBJ2-7; v_call: TRBV30
cdr3_nt: TGCGCCAGCAGCCAGAGATCCGGGACAGGGATCTATGGCTACACCTTC; cdr3_aa: CASSQRSGTGIYGYTF; clone_size: once; d_call: TRBD1; j_call: TRBJ1-2; v_call: TRBV4-3
cdr3_nt: TGTGCTAGTGGTTTGGTAGGGACAGGGTCCTACGAGCAGTACTTC; cdr3_aa: CASGLVGTGSYEQYF; clone_size: -; d_call: TRBD1; j_call: TRBJ2-7; v_call: TRBV12-5